These 22 T cell receptor beta chains came from one sample sequenced in a study of early T cells in non-severe SARS-CoV-2 infection. TCRdb reanalysed the 5' RACE reads using MiXCR and keeps one entry per CDR3 protein. The sample includes about 83,000 distinct CDR3 sequences, 10% seen only once; the top ten take 8%. The sample consisted of whole blood, taken at baseline. These receptors were obtained from an adult who was a healthcare worker with PCR-confirmed SARS-CoV-2 infection or an uninfected control (not recorded which).

The CDR3 coding sequence is TGTGCCAGCAGCTTAAAGGAGGGGCTGAACACCGGGGAGCTGTTTTTT. Its translation: CASSLKEGLNTGELFF. The chain combines TRBV7-3 with TRBJ2-2, with D maybe TRBD2 (6 bases). Germline CDR1 reads SGHTA; CDR2 reads FQGTGA. This CDR3 is built from 16 residues. Trimming removed 1 base at V and 1 base at J, with 10 bases between.

This clonotype was detected only a few times. The V gene is TRBV5-1, the J gene TRBJ2-1; D uncertain. Trimming left V 7 bases short and J 5 bases short, with 7 bases between. Germline V gene lookup returns CDR1 SGHRS and CDR2 YFSETQ. This CDR3 is built from 11 residues. CDR3 region: CASVGNNEQFF. CDR3 nucleotides: TGCGCCAGCGTGGGTAACAATGAGCAGTTCTTC.

This clonotype has a handful of counts. J is TRBJ2-3 and V is TRBV18; 11 positions agree with TRBD2. Unmatched junction bases numbered 10, after V lost 3 bases and J lost 2 bases. The CDR3 consists of 18 residues. Per germline, CDR1 KGHSH and CDR2 LQKENI. The CDR3 protein is CASSPLLAGERATDTQYF. DNA of the CDR3: TGTGCCAGCTCACCGTTACTAGCGGGAGAGAGGGCCACAGATACGCAGTATTTT.

In this sample, this clonotype turned up a few times. The chain couples TRBV5-4 to TRBJ2-3; TRBD2 agrees at 11 bases. Trimming took 0 bases from V and 0 from J; bases not matched to a gene: 3. This CDR3 comprises 17 residues. The germline V gene encodes CDR1 SGHNT and CDR2 YYREEE (reference sequence). CDR3 sequence (DNA): TGTGCCAGCAGCTTGGGGTCTAGCGGGAGGAGCACAGATACGCAGTATTTT. It yields the protein CASSLGSSGRSTDTQYF.

The table lists this clonotype with many counts. The V gene is TRBV12-3 or TRBV12-4, the J gene TRBJ2-1, with TRBD1 identical over 10 bases. The J segment lost 6 bases and the V segment lost 2 bases, leaving 1 base of the junction unmatched. This CDR3 contains 14 residues. The CDR3 loop reads CASSLRTGGNEQFF. The CDR3 bases are TGTGCCAGCAGTTTACGGACAGGGGGCAATGAGCAGTTCTTC.

Many counts were recorded for this clonotype. The J gene is TRBJ1-4, the V gene TRBV30; D uncertain. CDR3 length equals 13 residues. Germline CDR1 is GTSNPN and CDR2 is SVGIG (reference sequence). V was cut by 4 bases and J by 7 bases, with 13 bases left in between. This CDR3 is CAWISTRGEKLFF. CDR3 nucleotides: TGTGCCTGGATCTCTACTCGTGGTGAAAAACTGTTTTTT.

This clonotype has a count of ten or more. The chain joins TRBV7-9 to TRBJ2-7; 8 nucleotides agree with TRBD2. Looked up from germline, CDR1 is SEHNR and CDR2 is FQNEAQ (reference sequence). CDR3 length equals 16 residues. With V trimmed by 1 base and J by 5 bases, 10 bases remained unmatched. This CDR3 reads CASSLGVAGSDNEQYF. Written as DNA, the CDR3 is TGTGCCAGCAGCTTAGGAGTAGCGGGATCGGATAACGAGCAGTACTTC.

V gene TRBV28 combines with J gene TRBJ2-2; TRBD1 might be the D (5 bases). The CDR3 has 14 residues. Trimming took off 6 bases at V and 6 bases at J, with 14 bases between the two ends. Germline assignment: CDR1 MDHEN and CDR2 SYDVKM. The CDR3 DNA reads TGTGCCAGCAGAGGGGTCAGGAGCCCCGGGGAGCTGTTTTTT. Protein sequence: CASRGVRSPGELFF.

CDR3 nucleotide sequence: TGTGCCAGCGAGGGACTAGTCCCCTACAATGAGCAGTTCTTC. It is translated as CASEGLVPYNEQFF. This rearrangement joins TRBV2 to TRBJ2-1; the match to TRBD2 covers 8 bases. The CDR3 totals 14 residues. Germline V gene data show CDR1 as SNHLY and CDR2 as FYNNEI. V was clipped by 8 bases and J by 2 bases; unmatched bases: 5.

This clonotype was observed a handful of times. The V and J genes are TRBV4-1 and TRBJ2-3; 11 positions match TRBD2. The germline V gene has CDR1 MGHRA and CDR2 YSYEKL. There are 19 residues in the CDR3. V shed 1 base and J 4 bases; nucleotides not matched to a gene: 13. The CDR3 sequence: CASSQGVLAGGSGPDTQYF. The DNA of the CDR3 is TGCGCCAGCAGCCAAGGAGTCCTAGCGGGAGGTTCCGGGCCAGATACGCAGTATTTT.

This clonotype has more than one count but fewer than ten. The chain carries TRBV18 and TRBJ2-2; TRBD1 matches 7 bases. Germline V gives CDR1 KGHSH, CDR2 LQKENI. The CDR3 contains 16 residues. Germline trimming cut 3 bases from V and 2 bases from J; bases unmatched to any gene: 6. CDR3 in amino acids: CASSPRDSLNTGELFF. Here the CDR3 DNA reads TGTGCCAGCTCACCTCGGGACAGCCTCAACACCGGGGAGCTGTTTTTT.

This clonotype was detected many times. The chain joins TRBV2 to TRBJ2-2; D is unresolved. Per the germline V gene, CDR1 is SNHLY and CDR2 is FYNNEI. The CDR3 loop spans 12 amino acids. V was trimmed by 7 bases and J by 1 base, leaving 4 bases between them. The DNA of the CDR3 is TGTGCCAGCAAATTGAACACCGGGGAGCTGTTTTTT. Translating it yields CASKLNTGELFF.

CDR3 sequence: CSARPPLGQTNQPQHF. The CDR3 DNA reads TGCAGTGCTAGGCCCCCCCTAGGACAGACGAATCAGCCCCAGCATTTT. This chain connects TRBV20-1 to TRBJ1-5, with D maybe TRBD1 (6 bases). The CDR3 consists of 16 residues. V lost 3 bases, J lost 4 bases, and 19 bases lay in between. Looked up from germline, CDR1 is DFQATT and CDR2 is SNEGSKA (reference sequence).

This clonotype was recorded a few times. The chain joins TRBV7-2 to TRBJ2-7, with 13 positions matching TRBD2. The V and J ends lost 5 bases and 5 bases, in that order; junction bases with no gene match: 6. Germline CDR1 is SGHTA and CDR2 is FQGNSA. The CDR3 sequence is 15 residues long. The CDR3 loop is CASSRGLAGVDEQYF. The CDR3 region has the DNA TGTGCCAGCAGCAGAGGACTAGCGGGAGTGGACGAGCAGTACTTC.

This clonotype has a count of ten or more. The chain uses TRBV4-2 and TRBJ2-7, with 11 bases aligning to TRBD1. The V and J ends lost 4 bases and 5 bases, in that order; junction bases with no gene match: 4. The germline gives CDR1 LGHNA, CDR2 YNFKEQ. The CDR3 extends over 14 amino acids. DNA for the CDR3: TGTGCCAGCAGCCTAGGGACAGGGGGGGACGAGCAGTACTTC. This encodes CASSLGTGGDEQYF.

This clonotype was seen many times. The chain combines TRBV4-2 with TRBJ1-1, with no clear D. This CDR3 comprises 16 residues. Germline V gene data show CDR1 as LGHNA and CDR2 as YNFKEQ. Between the trimmed V and J ends, which lost 0 bases and 6 bases, there was a span of 17 bases. DNA for the CDR3: TGTGCCAGCAGCCAAGATTTGATTGGGAGTGAAGCTGAAGCTTTCTTT. Amino acid sequence: CASSQDLIGSEAEAFF.

This sequence joins TRBV7-6 and TRBJ1-1; weak D call: TRBD1 (5 bases). Germline V gene lookup returns CDR1 SGHVS and CDR2 FNYEAQ. The CDR3 has 16 residues. Trimming removed 1 base at V and 4 bases at J, with 16 bases between. The CDR3 DNA sequence: TGTGCCAGCAGCTTAGGGGGCTACAGTGGGAGCACTGAAGCTTTCTTT. Encoded protein: CASSLGGYSGSTEAFF.

J is TRBJ2-2 and V is TRBV7-9; 11 nucleotides agree with TRBD1. The CDR3 extends over 16 amino acids. CDR1 and CDR2 (germline): SEHNR, FQNEAQ (reference sequence). J lost 4 bases, V lost 3 bases, and 4 bases had no gene match. The CDR3 DNA reads as TGTGCCAGCAGCTTTTTAGGACAGGGGGCCACCGGGGAGCTGTTTTTT. Translated: CASSFLGQGATGELFF.

This chain links TRBV5-1 with TRBJ1-6; a possible D gene is TRBD1 (6 bases). Germline V gene data show CDR1 as SGHRS and CDR2 as YFSETQ. Trimming took 1 base from V and 10 from J, leaving 15 bases between them. This CDR3 comprises 15 residues. CDR3 sequence (DNA): TGCGCCAGCAGCTTGACCGGGGGCGCGGAGTCACCCCTCCACTTT. This gives the protein CASSLTGGAESPLHF.

The table lists this clonotype with many counts. This chain joins TRBV20-1 and TRBJ2-7; D is unclear. The V and J ends lost 5 bases and 0 bases respectively, with 14 bases between them. CDR3 length: 14 residues. CDR1 DFQATT and CDR2 SNEGSKA come from the germline V gene (reference sequence). CDR3 sequence: CSAVPILNSYEQYF. DNA for the CDR3: TGCAGTGCTGTTCCAATCCTAAACTCCTACGAGCAGTACTTC.

This clonotype has a handful of counts. The chain recombines TRBV28 with TRBJ1-2; D is uncertain. The V gene's germline CDR1 is MDHEN and CDR2 SYDVKM. The CDR3 covers 8 residues. Trimming stripped 8 bases from V and 8 bases from J, with 3 bases between. CDR3 region: CASGGYTF. CDR3 in DNA: TGTGCCAGCGGCGGCTACACCTTC.

The gene calls are TRBV9 and TRBJ2-7; D is perhaps TRBD1 or TRBD2 (5 bases each). Germline CDR1 SGDLS, CDR2 YYNGEE. This CDR3 is built from 14 residues. V shed 2 bases and J shed 1 base, with 10 bases lying between them. CDR3 protein: CASSVGVESYEQYF. The CDR3 nucleotides read TGTGCCAGCAGCGTGGGGGTCGAGTCCTACGAGCAGTACTTC.